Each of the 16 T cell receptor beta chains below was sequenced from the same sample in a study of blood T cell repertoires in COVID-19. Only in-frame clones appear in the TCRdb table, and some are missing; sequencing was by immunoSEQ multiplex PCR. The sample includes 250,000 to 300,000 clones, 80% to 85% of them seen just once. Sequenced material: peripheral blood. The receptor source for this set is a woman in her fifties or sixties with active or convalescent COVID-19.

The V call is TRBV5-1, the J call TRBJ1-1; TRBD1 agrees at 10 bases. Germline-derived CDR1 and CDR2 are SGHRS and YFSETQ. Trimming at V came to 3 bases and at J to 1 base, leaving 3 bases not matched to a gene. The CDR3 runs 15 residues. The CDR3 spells CASSSGTGANTEAFF. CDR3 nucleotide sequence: TGCGCCAGCAGCTCTGGGACAGGGGCGAACACTGAAGCTTTCTTT.

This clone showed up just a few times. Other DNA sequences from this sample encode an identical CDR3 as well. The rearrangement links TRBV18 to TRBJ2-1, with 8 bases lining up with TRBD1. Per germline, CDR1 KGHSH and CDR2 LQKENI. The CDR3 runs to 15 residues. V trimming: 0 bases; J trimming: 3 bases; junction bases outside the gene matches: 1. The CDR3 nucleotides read TGTGCCAGCTCACCACCTGGGACAGGCTACAATGAGCAGTTCTTC. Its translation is CASSPPGTGYNEQFF. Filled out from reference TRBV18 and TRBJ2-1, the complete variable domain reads NAGVMQNPRHLVRRRGQEARLRCSPMKGHSHVYWYRQLPEEGLKFMVYLQKENIIDESGMPKERFSAEFPKEGPSILRIQQVVRGDSAAYFCASSPPGTGYNEQFFGPGTRLTVL.

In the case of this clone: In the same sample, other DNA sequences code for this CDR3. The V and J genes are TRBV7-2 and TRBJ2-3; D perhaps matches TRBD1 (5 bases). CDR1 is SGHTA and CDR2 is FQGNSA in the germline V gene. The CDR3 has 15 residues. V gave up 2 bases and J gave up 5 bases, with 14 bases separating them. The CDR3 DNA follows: TGTGCCAGCAGCTTACTTGGGCAGGGTCAAGATACGCAGTATTTT. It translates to CASSLLGQGQDTQYF.

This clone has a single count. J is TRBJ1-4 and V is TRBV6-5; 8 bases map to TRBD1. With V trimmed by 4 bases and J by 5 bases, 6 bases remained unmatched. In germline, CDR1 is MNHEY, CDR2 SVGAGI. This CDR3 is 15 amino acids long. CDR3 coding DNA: TGTGCCAGCAGTTTACTCGGACAGGGAAATGAAAAACTGTTTTTT. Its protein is CASSLLGQGNEKLFF.

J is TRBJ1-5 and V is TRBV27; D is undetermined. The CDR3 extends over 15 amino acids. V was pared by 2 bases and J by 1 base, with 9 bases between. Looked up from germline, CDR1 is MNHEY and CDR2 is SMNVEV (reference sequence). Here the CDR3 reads CASSLGGHSNQPQHF. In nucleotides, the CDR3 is TGTGCCAGCAGTTTAGGCGGCCACAGCAATCAGCCCCAGCATTTT.

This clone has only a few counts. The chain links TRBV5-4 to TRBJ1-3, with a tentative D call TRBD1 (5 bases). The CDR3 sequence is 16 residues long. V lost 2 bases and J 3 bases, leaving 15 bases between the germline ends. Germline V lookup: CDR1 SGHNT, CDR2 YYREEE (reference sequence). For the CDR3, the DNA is TGTGCCAGCAGCTTAGGTCCAGGGATTATTGGAAACACCATATATTTT. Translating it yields CASSLGPGIIGNTIYF.

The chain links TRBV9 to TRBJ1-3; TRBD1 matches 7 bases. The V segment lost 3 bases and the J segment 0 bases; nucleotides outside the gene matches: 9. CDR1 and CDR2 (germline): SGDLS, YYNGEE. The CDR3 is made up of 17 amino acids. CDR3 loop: CASSDGTDEDSGNTIYF. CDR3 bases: TGTGCCAGCAGCGACGGGACAGACGAAGACTCTGGAAACACCATATATTTT.

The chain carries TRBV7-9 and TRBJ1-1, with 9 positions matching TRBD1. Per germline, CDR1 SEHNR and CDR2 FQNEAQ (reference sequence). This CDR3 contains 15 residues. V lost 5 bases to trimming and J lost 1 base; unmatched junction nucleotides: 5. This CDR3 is CASSLRTGANTEAFF. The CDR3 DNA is TGTGCCAGCAGCCTAAGGACAGGGGCGAACACTGAAGCTTTCTTT.

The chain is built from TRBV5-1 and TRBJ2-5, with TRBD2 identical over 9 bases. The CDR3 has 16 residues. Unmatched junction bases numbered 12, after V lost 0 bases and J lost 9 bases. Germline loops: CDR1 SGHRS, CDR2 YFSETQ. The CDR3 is CASSLEGGGAVLAQYF. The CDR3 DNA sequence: TGCGCCAGCAGCTTGGAAGGCGGGGGGGCGGTATTGGCCCAGTACTTC.

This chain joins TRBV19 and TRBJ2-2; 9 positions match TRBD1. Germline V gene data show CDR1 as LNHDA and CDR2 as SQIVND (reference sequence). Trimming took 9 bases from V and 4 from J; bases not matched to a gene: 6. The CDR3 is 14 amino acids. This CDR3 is CASRQGVVTGELFF. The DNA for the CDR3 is TGTGCCAGCAGACAGGGGGTCGTCACCGGGGAGCTGTTTTTT.

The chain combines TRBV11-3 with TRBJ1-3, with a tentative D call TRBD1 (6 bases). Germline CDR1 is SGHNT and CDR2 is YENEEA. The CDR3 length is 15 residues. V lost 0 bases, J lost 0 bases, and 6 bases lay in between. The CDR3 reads CASSLEGHSGNTIYF. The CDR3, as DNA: TGTGCCAGCAGCTTAGAGGGACACTCTGGAAACACCATATATTTT.

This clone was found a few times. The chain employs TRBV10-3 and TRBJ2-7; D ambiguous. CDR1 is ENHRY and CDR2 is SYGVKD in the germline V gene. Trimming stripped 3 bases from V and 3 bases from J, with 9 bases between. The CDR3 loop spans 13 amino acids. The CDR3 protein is CAISESPGYEQYF. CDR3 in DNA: TGTGCCATCAGTGAAAGTCCAGGCTACGAGCAGTACTTC.

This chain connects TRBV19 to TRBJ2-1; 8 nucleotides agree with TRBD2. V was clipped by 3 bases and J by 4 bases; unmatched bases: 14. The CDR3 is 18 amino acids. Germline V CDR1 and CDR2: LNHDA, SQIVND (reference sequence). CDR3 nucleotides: TGTGCCAGTAGTATCGATACTAGCGGAGTTGCCCTGTACAATGAGCAGTTCTTC. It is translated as CASSIDTSGVALYNEQFF. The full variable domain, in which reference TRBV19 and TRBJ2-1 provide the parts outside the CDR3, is DGGITQSPKYLFRKEGQNVTLSCEQNLNHDAMYWYRQDPGQGLRLIYYSQIVNDFQKGDIAEGYSVSREKKESFPLTVTSAQKNPTAFYLCASSIDTSGVALYNEQFFGPGTRLTVL.

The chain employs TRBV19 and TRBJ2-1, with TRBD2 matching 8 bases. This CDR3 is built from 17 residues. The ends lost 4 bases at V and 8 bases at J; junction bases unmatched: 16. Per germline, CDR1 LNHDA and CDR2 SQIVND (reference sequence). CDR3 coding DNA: TGTGCCAGTAGTACCTGTACTCGCGGGACTAGTTGTGATGAGCAGTTCTTC. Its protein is CASSTCTRGTSCDEQFF.

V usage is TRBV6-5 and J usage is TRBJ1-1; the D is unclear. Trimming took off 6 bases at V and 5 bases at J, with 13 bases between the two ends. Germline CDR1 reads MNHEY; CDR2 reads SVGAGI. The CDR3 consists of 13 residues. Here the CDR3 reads CASSPVSGTEAFF. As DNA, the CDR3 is TGTGCCAGCAGCCCCGTCTCCGGGACTGAAGCTTTCTTT.

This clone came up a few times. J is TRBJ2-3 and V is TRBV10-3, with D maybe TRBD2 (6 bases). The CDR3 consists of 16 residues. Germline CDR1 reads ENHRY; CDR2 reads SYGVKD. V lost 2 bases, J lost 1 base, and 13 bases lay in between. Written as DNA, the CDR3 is TGTGCCATCAGTGAGGGTCGGGGGTATGGCACAGATACGCAGTATTTT. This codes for CAISEGRGYGTDTQYF.